The 13 T cell receptor beta chains below come from one sample, sequenced in a study of spatial heterogeneity in lung cancer. TCRdb re-called the 5' RACE reads with MiXCR, one entry per CDR3 protein. The profile shows tens of thousands of distinct CDR3 sequences, more than 10% of them singletons. Time point of the sample: sample taken at primary tumor resection. Researchers sequenced whole RNA taken from tumor, nontumor lung or frozen PBMC without sorting. The sequencing used PBMCs, collected at surgery. The receptor set was obtained from a male donor with early-stage non-small cell lung cancer.

The sample holds many counts of this clonotype. The J gene is TRBJ2-3, the V gene TRBV2, with D perhaps TRBD1 (5 bases). Trimming took 1 base from V and 4 from J, leaving 12 bases between them. Germline lookup yields CDR1 SNHLY and CDR2 FYNNEI. The CDR3 consists of 15 residues. The CDR3 region is CASSEDRWGADTQYF. The CDR3, as DNA: TGTGCCAGCAGTGAAGACCGGTGGGGCGCAGATACGCAGTATTTT.

This clonotype has only a few counts. V usage is TRBV12-3 or TRBV12-4 and J usage is TRBJ2-3; D ambiguous. CDR3 length equals 12 residues. V shed 10 bases and J shed 6 bases, with 14 bases lying between them. CDR3: CATCTRLDTQYF. The CDR3 DNA is TGTGCCACCTGTACCCGTCTCGATACGCAGTATTTT.

The V gene is TRBV2, the J gene TRBJ1-1, with D possibly TRBD1 on 6 matching bases. The ends were cut back, 7 bases at V and 5 bases at J, with 23 bases in the middle. Looked up from germline, CDR1 is SNHLY and CDR2 is FYNNEI. This CDR3 region has 16 residues. The CDR3 sequence is CASTVLSAGVGTEAFF. CDR3 coding DNA: TGTGCCAGCACCGTTCTATCGGCAGGGGTGGGTACTGAAGCTTTCTTT. Based on the CDR3 plus reference TRBV2 and TRBJ1-1, the full variable domain is EPEVTQTPSHQVTQMGQEVILRCVPISNHLYFYWYRQILGQKVEFLVSFYNNEISEKSEIFDDQFSVERPDGSNFTLKIRSTKLEDSAMYFCASTVLSAGVGTEAFFGQGTRLTVV.

This chain uses TRBV2 with TRBJ2-1; D call uncertain. CDR3 size: 13 residues. Trimming left V 4 bases short and J 9 bases short, with 13 bases between. Germline loops: CDR1 SNHLY, CDR2 FYNNEI. The CDR3 is CASSGADGGEQFF. The CDR3 coding sequence is TGTGCCAGCAGTGGGGCCGACGGTGGTGAGCAGTTCTTC.

This clonotype was picked up many times. V is TRBV4-3 and J is TRBJ2-3; D is possibly TRBD2 (6 bases). The V end lost 0 bases, the J end lost 9 bases, and 13 bases lay between the germline ends. Germline assignment: CDR1 LGHNA and CDR2 YSLEER. CDR3 length: 14 residues. The DNA of the CDR3 is TGCGCCAGCAGCCAAGACCCCGGACTATCGACGCAGTATTTT. Translation gives CASSQDPGLSTQYF.

This clonotype was detected only a few times. The chain employs TRBV10-3 and TRBJ2-7, with 11 bases that match TRBD1. Germline lookup yields CDR1 ENHRY and CDR2 SYGVKD. The CDR3 runs to 15 residues. The V gene end was trimmed by 5 bases and the J gene end by 4 bases; junction bases not matched to a gene: 7. The CDR3 nucleotides read TGTGCCATCAGTCCAGGACAGGGGGCGAGGTACGAGCAGTACTTC. Its protein product is CAISPGQGARYEQYF.

CDR3: CASSLLRGISGYTF. CDR3 DNA: TGTGCCAGCAGTTTGCTCAGGGGGATAAGTGGCTACACCTTC. This rearrangement joins TRBV12-3 or TRBV12-4 to TRBJ1-2, with 7 positions matching TRBD1. This CDR3 region has 14 residues. Losses at the gene ends were 3 bases for V and 7 bases for J; bases not matched to a gene: 8.

The sample holds a few counts of this clonotype. The chain combines TRBV12-3 or TRBV12-4 with TRBJ2-3; D gene unclear. V lost 2 bases and J lost 7, with 7 bases in between. The CDR3 is 12 amino acids. CDR3 protein: CASSLLGYTQYF. CDR3 nucleotides: TGTGCCAGCAGTTTACTGGGATATACGCAGTATTTT.

In its sample, this clonotype was seen many times. The J gene is TRBJ2-1, the V gene TRBV5-1, with 10 bases matching TRBD1. CDR1 is SGHRS and CDR2 is YFSETQ in the germline V gene. The CDR3 contains 11 residues. V trimming: 9 bases; J trimming: 8 bases; junction bases outside the gene matches: 2. CDR3 loop: CAKTGGHEQFF. The DNA of the CDR3 is TGCGCCAAGACAGGGGGCCATGAGCAGTTCTTC.

The J gene is TRBJ2-2, the V gene TRBV7-2, with TRBD2 matching 9 bases. Trimming cost V 0 bases and J 5 bases; bases outside gene matches: 7. Germline V gives CDR1 SGHTA, CDR2 FQGNSA. The CDR3 loop spans 17 amino acids. The CDR3 DNA sequence: TGTGCCAGCAGCTTAGCAGTAGCGGGAGCGGGAACCGGGGAGCTGTTTTTT. Its protein product is CASSLAVAGAGTGELFF.

The rearrangement uses TRBV24-1 and TRBJ2-7, with D uncertain. Germline CDR1 reads KGHDR; CDR2 reads SFDVKD. Trimming removed 10 bases at V and 6 bases at J, with 3 bases between. This CDR3 has 8 amino acids. The CDR3 DNA reads as TGTGCCACTACCGAGCAGTACTTC. Protein sequence: CATTEQYF.

The chain joins TRBV7-9 to TRBJ2-7; 8 bases map to TRBD1. The germline gives CDR1 SEHNR, CDR2 FQNEAQ (reference sequence). With 4 bases clipped from V and 0 bases from J, the junction kept 5 bases outside the gene matches. The CDR3 is 15 residues long. CDR3 residues: CASSSTGDSSYEQYF. CDR3 nucleotide sequence: TGTGCCAGCAGCTCGACAGGGGACAGCTCCTACGAGCAGTACTTC.

The gene calls are TRBV4-3 and TRBJ2-5, with unresolved D. Trimming cost V 0 bases and J 5 bases, with 13 bases left between them. The CDR3 extends over 15 amino acids. Looked up from germline, CDR1 is LGHNA and CDR2 is YSLEER. CDR3 residues: CASSQEKNRLETQYF. The CDR3 nucleotides read TGCGCCAGCAGCCAAGAAAAAAACCGACTTGAGACCCAGTACTTC.